The next 14 T cell receptor beta chains were all read from a single sample in a study of blood T cells in healthy people across ages. It was with a sample-barcoded 5' primer and a J-beta primer mix that a second PCR of about 6 to 12 cycles was run. TCRdb reanalysed the 5' RACE reads using MiXCR and keeps one entry per CDR3 protein. The sample lists just over 1 million distinct CDR3 sequences, around 43% seen once, with 18% in the top ten. Sequenced: blood. The receptor set was obtained from a woman aged 60-70 years in good health.

The CDR3 DNA sequence: TGTGCCAGCAGTTTATCCTTAGGGGGGAACTCCTACGAGCAGTACTTC. This sequence encodes CASSLSLGGNSYEQYF. This chain links TRBV27 with TRBJ2-7; D is possibly TRBD1 or TRBD2 (6 bases each). With 0 bases removed from V and 0 bases from J, the gap between germline ends came to 12 bases. The CDR3 sequence is 16 residues long. CDR1 is MNHEY and CDR2 is SMNVEV in the germline V gene (reference sequence).

The CDR3 sequence: CASSLPRTSGIVNEQFF. The CDR3 DNA sequence: TGTGCCAGCAGTCTACCTCGGACTAGCGGGATAGTCAATGAGCAGTTCTTC. J is TRBJ2-1 and V is TRBV27; TRBD2 aligns across 12 bases. With 5 bases clipped from V and 6 bases from J, the junction kept 11 bases outside the gene matches. The CDR3 runs 17 residues. Germline-derived CDR1 and CDR2 are MNHEY and SMNVEV (reference sequence).

This clonotype was observed a handful of times. V and J are TRBV6-1 and TRBJ2-7; the match to TRBD1 covers 8 bases. Per the germline V gene, CDR1 is MNHNS and CDR2 is SASEGT. This CDR3 has 15 residues. V trimming: 5 bases; J trimming: 3 bases; junction bases outside the gene matches: 9. The CDR3 loop is CASSILQGVDYEQYF. CDR3 in DNA: TGTGCCAGCAGTATTCTACAGGGGGTGGACTACGAGCAGTACTTC.

The chain recombines TRBV29-1 with TRBJ2-3; 11 bases are a match to TRBD2. Unmatched junction bases numbered 13, after V lost 8 bases and J lost 6 bases. The V gene's germline CDR1 is SQVTM and CDR2 ANQGSEA. The CDR3 runs 15 residues. The CDR3: CSFIPSGGPSDTQYF. The DNA of the CDR3 is TGCAGCTTTATACCTAGCGGGGGGCCATCTGATACGCAGTATTTT.

This clonotype was counted only a few times. The CDR3 DNA is TGTGCCAGCAGCAAAGAGGAGGGGGACACTGAAGCTTTCTTT. Protein product: CASSKEEGDTEAFF. V usage is TRBV21-1 and J usage is TRBJ1-1; the D call of TRBD1 is as the table states it, not checked on the DNA. TRBV21-1 is labeled a pseudogene. This CDR3 has 14 residues.

This clonotype was seen many times. This chain connects TRBV5-1 to TRBJ2-6; D perhaps matches TRBD2 (5 bases). Germline CDR1 and CDR2: SGHRS and YFSETQ. The CDR3 consists of 15 residues. V shed 0 bases and J shed 8 bases, with 12 bases lying between them. CDR3 nucleotides: TGCGCCAGCAGCTTGGTGGGAGTTCGGACCAACGTCCTGACTTTC. Its protein is CASSLVGVRTNVLTF.

This clonotype was observed a few times. The CDR3 DNA reads TGTGCCAGCAGTGAGCTACATGTATCCGGAGAGACCCAGTACTTC. This gives the protein CASSELHVSGETQYF. The chain employs TRBV25-1 and TRBJ2-5; the D is unclear. Germline V gene data show CDR1 as MGHDK and CDR2 as SYGVNS. The CDR3 length is 15 residues. The germline V and J ends were trimmed by 3 bases and 4 bases, with 15 bases remaining between them.

The chain links TRBV7-9 to TRBJ1-2; 8 positions agree with TRBD1. After removal of 5 bases from V and 7 bases from J, the junction contained 3 bases not matched to a gene. The CDR3 is made up of 12 amino acids. CDR1 SEHNR and CDR2 FQNEAQ come from the germline V gene (reference sequence). The CDR3 reads CASSQGQGGYTF. Written as DNA, the CDR3 is TGTGCCAGCAGCCAAGGACAGGGTGGCTACACCTTC.

The gene calls are TRBV5-1 and TRBJ2-4; 7 bases map to TRBD1. Germline V gives CDR1 SGHRS, CDR2 YFSETQ. The length of the CDR3 is 16 residues. The J segment lost 15 bases and the V segment lost 2 bases, leaving 20 bases of the junction unmatched. The CDR3 spells CASSFLPTGSGYERYF. The CDR3 DNA sequence: TGCGCCAGCAGCTTCCTCCCGACAGGGTCAGGATACGAGCGGTACTTC.

This clonotype occurred a few times. The V call is TRBV12-3 or TRBV12-4, the J call TRBJ2-2; 9 nucleotides match TRBD2. V was clipped by 3 bases and J by 4 bases; unmatched bases: 15. The CDR3 sequence is 19 residues long. Here the CDR3 DNA reads TGTGCCAGCAGTTTGTTGGTAGCGGGAGTGTCATTTATCACCGGGGAGCTGTTTTTT. This translates into CASSLLVAGVSFITGELFF.

This clonotype has at least ten counts. The V call is TRBV28, the J call TRBJ2-5; D remains unclear. Trimming removed 2 bases from V and 10 bases from J, with 20 bases in between. Germline CDR1 and CDR2: MDHEN and SYDVKM. This CDR3 has 15 amino acids. The CDR3: CASSLITGRHGNQYF. The CDR3 DNA follows: TGTGCCAGCAGTTTAATTACCGGCAGGCACGGAAACCAGTACTTC.

This clonotype has a handful of counts. V usage is TRBV7-6 and J usage is TRBJ2-3, with TRBD2 matching 9 bases. Germline CDR1 reads SGHVS; CDR2 reads FNYEAQ. With 4 bases clipped from V and 10 bases from J, the junction kept 6 bases outside the gene matches. The CDR3 is 13 residues long. CDR3 DNA sequence: TGTGCCAGCAGCTGGCTAGCGGGACAATCGCAGTATTTT. It specifies CASSWLAGQSQYF.

This clonotype has a handful of counts. The CDR3 region has the DNA TGTGCCAGCAGTCCAGGACAGGCCCCCTACGAGCAGTACTTC. As protein: CASSPGQAPYEQYF. The chain is built from TRBV28 and TRBJ2-7; 7 bases agree with TRBD1. The CDR3 totals 14 residues. V trimming: 5 bases; J trimming: 2 bases; junction bases outside the gene matches: 6. Germline V gives CDR1 MDHEN, CDR2 SYDVKM. Supplemented by reference TRBV28 and TRBJ2-7, the full variable domain reads DVKVTQSSRYLVKRTGEKVFLECVQDMDHENMFWYRQDPGLGLRLIYFSYDVKMKEKGDIPEGYSVSREKKERFSLILESASTNQTSMYLCASSPGQAPYEQYFGPGTRLTVT.

The chain is built from TRBV9 and TRBJ2-5; 8 bases line up with TRBD1. The length of the CDR3 is 15 residues. V was clipped by 0 bases and J by 11 bases; unmatched bases: 12. CDR1 is SGDLS and CDR2 is YYNGEE in the germline V gene. The CDR3 loop is CASSVVTGVGDEQYF. DNA for the CDR3: TGTGCCAGCAGCGTAGTGACAGGGGTAGGAGATGAGCAGTACTTC.